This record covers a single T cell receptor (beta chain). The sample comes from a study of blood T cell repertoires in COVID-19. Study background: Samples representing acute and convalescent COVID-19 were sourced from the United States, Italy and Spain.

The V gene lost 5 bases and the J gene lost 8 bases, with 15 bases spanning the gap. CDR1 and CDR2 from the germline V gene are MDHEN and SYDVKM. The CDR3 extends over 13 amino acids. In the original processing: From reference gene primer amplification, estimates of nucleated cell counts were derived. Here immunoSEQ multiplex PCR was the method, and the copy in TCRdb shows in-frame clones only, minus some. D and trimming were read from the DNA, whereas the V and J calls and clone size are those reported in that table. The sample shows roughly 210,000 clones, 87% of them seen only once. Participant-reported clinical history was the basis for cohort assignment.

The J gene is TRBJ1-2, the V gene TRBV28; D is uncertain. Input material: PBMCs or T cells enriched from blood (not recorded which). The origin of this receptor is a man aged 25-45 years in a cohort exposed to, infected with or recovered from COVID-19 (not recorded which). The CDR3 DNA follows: TGTGCCAGCAGTCTCCCACAGACGGTCGGCTACACCTTC. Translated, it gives CASSLPQTVGYTF.